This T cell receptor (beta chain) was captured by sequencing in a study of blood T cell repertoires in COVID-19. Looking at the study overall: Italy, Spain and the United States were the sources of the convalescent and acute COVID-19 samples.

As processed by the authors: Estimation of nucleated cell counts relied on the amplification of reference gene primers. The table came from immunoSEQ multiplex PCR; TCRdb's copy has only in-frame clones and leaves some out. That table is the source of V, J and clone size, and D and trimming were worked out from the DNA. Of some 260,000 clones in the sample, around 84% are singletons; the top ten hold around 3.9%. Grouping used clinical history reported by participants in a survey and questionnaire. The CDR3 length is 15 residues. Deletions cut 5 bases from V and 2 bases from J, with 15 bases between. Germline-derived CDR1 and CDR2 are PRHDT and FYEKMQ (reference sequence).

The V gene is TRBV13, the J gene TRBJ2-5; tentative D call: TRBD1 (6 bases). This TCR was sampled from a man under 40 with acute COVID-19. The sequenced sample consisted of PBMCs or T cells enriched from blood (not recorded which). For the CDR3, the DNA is TGTGCCAGCAGCCAACCCCTACAGGGTCAAGAGACCCAGTACTTC. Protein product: CASSQPLQGQETQYF. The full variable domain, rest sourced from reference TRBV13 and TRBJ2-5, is AAGVIQSPRHLIKEKRETATLKCYPIPRHDTVYWYQQGPGQDPQFLISFYEKMQSDKGSIPDRFSAQQFSDYHSELNMSSLELGDSALYFCASSQPLQGQETQYFGPGTRLLVL.